This TCR beta chain was sequenced during a study of T cell repertoires in cytomegalovirus infection. Overall study: It was recently identified HLA-C-restricted and well-studied HLA-B-restricted CMV epitopes that the study used. Public TCR beta signatures marked donors with CMV infection and the matching HLA. Regarding the study as a whole: Dominant in the ex vivo response were TCR beta clonotypes restricted by HLA-C and specific for CMV.

TCRdb re-analysed the reads in MiXCR, keeping a single row per CDR3 protein. The sample lists hundreds of thousands of distinct CDR3 sequences; roughly 33% were seen once. Concerning this clonotype: Its specificity is not known.

The CDR3 is made up of 15 amino acids. V was shortened by 5 bases and J by 4 bases, with 17 bases between the two germline ends. Germline CDR1 and CDR2: SEHNR and FQNEAQ (reference sequence). The sample here was cultured CD8+ T cells from PBMCs, taken from culture after CMV antigen stimulation. V is TRBV7-9 and J is TRBJ1-2; D uncertain. The source is a human donor in good health (CMV status not recorded). Some clones in this sample may be carry-over from other donors' samples. CDR3 protein: CASSPPGALSYGYTF. The CDR3 nucleotides are TGTGCCAGCAGCCCCCCGGGCGCCCTTAGCTATGGCTACACCTTC.